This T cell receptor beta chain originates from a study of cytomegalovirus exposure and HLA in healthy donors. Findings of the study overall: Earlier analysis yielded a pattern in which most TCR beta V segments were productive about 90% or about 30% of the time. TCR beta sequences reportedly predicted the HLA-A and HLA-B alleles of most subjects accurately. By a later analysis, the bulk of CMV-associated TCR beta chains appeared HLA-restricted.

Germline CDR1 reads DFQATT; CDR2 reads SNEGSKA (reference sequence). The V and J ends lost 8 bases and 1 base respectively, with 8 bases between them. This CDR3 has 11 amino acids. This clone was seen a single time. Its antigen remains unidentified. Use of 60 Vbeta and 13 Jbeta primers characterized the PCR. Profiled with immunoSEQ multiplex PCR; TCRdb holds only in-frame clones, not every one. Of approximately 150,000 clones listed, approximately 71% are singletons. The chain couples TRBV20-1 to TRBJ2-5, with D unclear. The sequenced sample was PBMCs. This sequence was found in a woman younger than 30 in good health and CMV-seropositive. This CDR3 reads CSPNSQETQYF. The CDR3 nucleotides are TGCAGTCCCAACAGCCAAGAGACCCAGTACTTC.